What follows describes a single TCR beta chain. This entry comes from a study of T cell changes during pregnancy in multiple sclerosis. Profiling relied on immunoSEQ multiplex PCR, and the TCRdb table lists in-frame clones only, not all of them. This table holds 60,000 to 85,000 clones, more than 85% found once. V lost 6 bases to trimming and J lost 2 bases; unmatched junction nucleotides: 4. This CDR3 contains 15 residues. Germline V gene lookup returns CDR1 MDHEN and CDR2 SYDVKM. The sequence derives from a female donor with multiple sclerosis, enrolled in a pregnancy study. The material was peripheral blood, obtained in the first trimester of pregnancy. This sequence joins TRBV28 and TRBJ2-3; 11 bases are a match to TRBD2. CDR3 loop: CASRIAGGATDTQYF. The CDR3 DNA is TGTGCCAGCAGGATAGCGGGAGGGGCCACAGATACGCAGTATTTT.